This T cell receptor beta chain was sequenced during a study of vaccination effects on CD4 cells after COVID-19 (dated by TCRdb to 2022 to 2024). Regarding the research as a whole: After vaccination, three convalescent patients were sampled at an early time point (day +14) and at a late time point (day +241, +227 and +161, respectively). Post-vaccine samples across the study were collected a median of 72 days after the second dose, with a range of 14 to 241. In both COVID-19 convalescent patients and infection-naive vaccine recipients, the study compared SARS-CoV-2 spike-specific CD4+ TCR repertoires from before mRNA vaccination with those from after it. The full study included fewer than eleven COVID-19 convalescent patients and a few SARS-CoV-2-naive healthy vaccine recipients. The Oncomine TCR Beta short-read assay on an Illumina iSeq 100 was used to sequence cultures from other donors in the study. Summary of the overall study and its limitations: At late post-vaccination timepoints, both infection-induced and vaccine-induced clones showed marked clonal contraction, consistent with waning T cell responses. The study was limited by a small number of convalescent patients, and early post-infection timepoints were lacking. In convalescent patients, the post-vaccine spike-reactive repertoire consisted mainly of new vaccine-induced clones, largely distinct from infection-induced clones.

Note on this clone: The target of this receptor is not known. The input lacks base qualities; no much larger clone sits a single base away.

The ViraFEST assay stimulated PBMC with viral peptide pools and then used TCR sequencing to identify antigen-specific CD4+ T cell clonotypes by expansion. After about 10 days of culture, CD4+ T cells were isolated with the EasySep CD4+ T cell isolation kit. PCR-confirmed SARS-CoV-2 infection had occurred in convalescent patients between March and December 2020, before the Alpha, Beta and Delta variants emerged in the United States. Two doses of either the BNT162b2 or the mRNA-1273 mRNA SARS-CoV-2 vaccine were administered to participants. A few million PBMC per well were cultured with 9 to 10 ug/ml peptides in IMDM containing about 5% human AB serum, around 10 IU/ml IL-2 and gentamicin. On days 3 and 7, half of the culture medium was replaced with fresh IL-2-containing medium. Unless noted otherwise, every peptide stimulation condition was grown in triplicate wells. PBMC were separated from whole blood using Ficoll-Paque Plus gradient centrifugation and were then either cryopreserved at -140C or used fresh. The overlapping peptide pools covered the spike proteins of SARS-CoV-2 as well as those of the common cold coronaviruses HCoV-NL63, HCoV-OC43 and HCoV-229E. The QIAamp micro DNA kit was used to extract genomic DNA from the cultured CD4+ T cells.

For CDR1 and CDR2, the germline V gene lists SGHTA and FQGTGA. A distance of 10 bases separates the germline ends of V and J, which lose 0 bases and 8 bases respectively. The CDR3 has 14 amino acids, counting the end cysteine and phenylalanine. Only the CDR3 DNA stays, 42 bases, in frame from base 1. The method behind the library was the immunoSEQ multiplex PCR assay. DNA from the CD4+ T cells that had been cultured and isolated underwent TCR beta CDR3 sequencing. Concerning the study's data processing: Non-productive TCR sequences were removed and reads were trimmed to the CDR3 region, keeping CDR3s of at least 7 amino acids. The MANAFEST web app was used to pick out antigen-specific clonotypes by comparing their expansion in peptide wells with that in reference cultures. Positive clones required FDR<0.05 expansion versus reference and all other wells, odds ratio above 5, and frequency above 0.1% in two replicate wells. Clonotypes significantly expanded in SARS-CoV-2 spike wells and in at least one common cold coronavirus spike condition were defined as cross-reactive. CDR3 similarity was assessed by Levenshtein distance with the stringdist R package, and unrooted trees were built with ape in R 3.6.1. The source is immuneACCESS, and TCRdb retained only in-frame sequences with V and J called. Part of the clones is not carried over; for the studies checked, unresolved V genes explain less than half of this, and the remainder is unexplained. The V and J calls and clone size come from that table; D and trimming were worked out from the DNA. The sample yields about 14,000 clones; about 78% were counted once. Less than 20% of the sample goes to the ten largest clones.

The rearrangement joined TRBV7-3 to TRBJ2-2; a tentative D match to TRBD2 spans 6 bases. This clonotype was sampled from a human donor who had a prior SARS-CoV-2 infection. This specimen was CD4+ T cells from PBMCs cultured with SARS-CoV-2 spike peptides, taken after COVID-19 vaccination. The sample's cell subset or site label, in plain terms: SARS-CoV-2 spike overlapping peptide pool stimulation. In nucleotides, the sequence is TGTGCCAGCAGCTTAACGTTTGCGGGAGGGGAGCTGTTTTTT. It encodes CASSLTFAGGELFF.